This T cell receptor beta chain was sequenced during a study of PD-1 blockade in mismatch repair-deficient tumors. Background on the study: Patients had approximately 13 mismatch repair-deficient cancer types and were previously treated and progressing.

This clone has only a few counts. Its target is unknown. Produced via immunoSEQ multiplex PCR; TCRdb's table is partial and in-frame only. Among 7,500 to 10,000 clones listed, 80% to 90% were seen once. Germline values: CDR1 PRHDT, CDR2 FYEKMQ (reference sequence). The CDR3 extends over 17 amino acids. V lost 0 bases and J 3 bases, leaving 17 bases between the germline ends. Time point: roughly 10-day in vitro stimulation with candidate neoantigen peptide 7. Mismatch repair deficiency was confirmed in all patients, by PCR or immunohistochemistry. This sequence was found in an adult with mismatch repair-deficient cancer. Sample: cells cultured in vitro, taken from a patient treated with pembrolizumab. This chain uses TRBV13 with TRBJ1-1; D remains ambiguous. CDR3 sequence: CASSLGLWGRKDTEAFF. Written as DNA, the CDR3 is TGTGCCAGCAGCTTAGGCCTCTGGGGAAGGAAGGACACTGAAGCTTTCTTT.